The rows below give T cell receptor beta chains drawn from one sample of a study of neurological immune-mediated disorders. TCRdb analysed the 5' RACE reads with MiXCR anew, one entry per CDR3 protein. This table holds approximately 20,000 distinct CDR3 sequences, about a quarter found once. Sequencing was performed on PBMCs. These receptors were obtained from a man aged 50-60 years with HTLV-1-associated myelopathy (HAM/TSP). CDR3s include the opening cysteine and the closing phenylalanine or tryptophan. The D gene is left open where the match is weak. Clone size is given for some rows only: seen once, a few or many times, or a class if the clone is expanded.

d_call: NA
clone_size: few
j_call: TRBJ2-7
v_call: TRBV12-3/TRBV12-4
cdr3_length: 13
cdr3_nt: TGTGCCAGCAGTTTGGCAGGAACCTACGAGCAGTACTTC
cdr3_aa: CASSLAGTYEQYF

d_call: TRBD1
clone_size: few
j_call: TRBJ1-1
v_call: TRBV10-3
cdr3_length: 16
cdr3_nt: TGTGCCATCAGTGAGTCGAGGGCCGCAGGGGGCCCTGAAGCTTTCTTT
cdr3_aa: CAISESRAAGGPEAFF

d_call: TRBD2
clone_size: many
j_call: TRBJ2-1
v_call: TRBV20-1
cdr3_length: 17
cdr3_nt: TGCAGTGCTCCCGGGCTAGCGGGAGGGAGGTACTACAATGAGCAGTTCTTC
cdr3_aa: CSAPGLAGGRYYNEQFF

d_call: TRBD2
clone_size: NA
j_call: TRBJ2-1
v_call: TRBV12-3/TRBV12-4
cdr3_length: 17
cdr3_nt: TGTGCCAGCAGTATAGCGGGGGGTCACCCCTCCTACAATGAGCAGTTCTTC
cdr3_aa: CASSIAGGHPSYNEQFF

d_call: NA
clone_size: few
j_call: TRBJ1-2
v_call: TRBV3-1
cdr3_length: 13
cdr3_nt: TGTGCCAGCAGCCCGGCCCTCGAACGCGGCTACACCTTC
cdr3_aa: CASSPALERGYTF

d_call: NA
clone_size: few
j_call: TRBJ1-1
v_call: TRBV10-3
cdr3_length: 14
cdr3_nt: TGTGCCATCAGTGATGGCGTCCAGAACACTGAAGCTTTCTTT
cdr3_aa: CAISDGVQNTEAFF

d_call: NA
clone_size: few
j_call: TRBJ1-1
v_call: TRBV20-1
cdr3_length: 12
cdr3_nt: TGCAGTGCTAGGAGGCCAGACACTGAAGCTTTCTTT
cdr3_aa: CSARRPDTEAFF

d_call: NA
clone_size: few
j_call: TRBJ1-1
v_call: TRBV21-1
cdr3_length: 13
cdr3_nt: TGTGCCAGCAGCAAAAAACAGAACACTGAAGCTTTCTTT
cdr3_aa: CASSKKQNTEAFF

d_call: NA
clone_size: many
j_call: TRBJ2-7
v_call: TRBV2
cdr3_length: 14
cdr3_nt: TGTGCCAGCAGAGGGACACAAAGCTCCTACGAGCAGTACTTC
cdr3_aa: CASRGTQSSYEQYF

d_call: NA
clone_size: NA
j_call: TRBJ2-7
v_call: TRBV28
cdr3_length: 13
cdr3_nt: TGTGCCAGCAGTCAAACAAACTCCTACGAGCAGTACTTC
cdr3_aa: CASSQTNSYEQYF

d_call: NA
clone_size: NA
j_call: TRBJ1-2
v_call: TRBV7-9
cdr3_length: 14
cdr3_nt: TGTGCCAGCAGCTTGATAGGACTCTCGGTTGGCTACACCTTC
cdr3_aa: CASSLIGLSVGYTF

d_call: NA
clone_size: NA
j_call: TRBJ2-1
v_call: TRBV20-1
cdr3_length: 14
cdr3_nt: TGCAGTGTCGGGAGAGTCCAGGGCAAGAATGAGCAGTTCTTC
cdr3_aa: CSVGRVQGKNEQFF

d_call: NA
clone_size: NA
j_call: TRBJ2-7
v_call: TRBV7-9
cdr3_length: 13
cdr3_nt: TGTGCCAGCAGCCCCGACAGGTCCAACGAGCAGTACTTC
cdr3_aa: CASSPDRSNEQYF

d_call: NA
clone_size: few
j_call: TRBJ2-2
v_call: TRBV18
cdr3_length: 12
cdr3_nt: TGTGCCAGCTCACCAGGGACCGGGGAGCTGTTTTTT
cdr3_aa: CASSPGTGELFF

d_call: TRBD1
clone_size: NA
j_call: TRBJ1-6
v_call: TRBV20-1
cdr3_length: 13
cdr3_nt: TGCAGTGCTCTTACAGGGGGTAATTCACCCCTCCACTTT
cdr3_aa: CSALTGGNSPLHF

d_call: TRBD1
clone_size: few
j_call: TRBJ1-1
v_call: TRBV12-3/TRBV12-4
cdr3_length: 14
cdr3_nt: TGTGCCAGCAATGACAGGGGGAAGAACACTGAAGCTTTCTTT
cdr3_aa: CASNDRGKNTEAFF

d_call: NA
clone_size: NA
j_call: TRBJ1-4
v_call: TRBV20-1
cdr3_length: 13
cdr3_nt: TGCAGTGCTACCCAGGGGTTAGATGAAAAACTGTTTTTT
cdr3_aa: CSATQGLDEKLFF

d_call: NA
clone_size: medium-sized
j_call: TRBJ1-2
v_call: TRBV6-5
cdr3_length: 13
cdr3_nt: TGTGCCAGCAGTTACGGGGGGTCCCATGGCTACACCTTC
cdr3_aa: CASSYGGSHGYTF

d_call: NA
clone_size: NA
j_call: TRBJ2-2
v_call: TRBV5-1
cdr3_length: 17
cdr3_nt: TGCGCCAGCAGCTTGGTCGGACACTTCGCGAACACCGGGGAGCTGTTTTTT
cdr3_aa: CASSLVGHFANTGELFF

d_call: NA
clone_size: NA
j_call: TRBJ2-7
v_call: TRBV14
cdr3_length: 16
cdr3_nt: TGTGCCAGCAGCCAAGATTCAGCTGCAGGGTCCTACGAGCAGTACTTC
cdr3_aa: CASSQDSAAGSYEQYF

d_call: TRBD1
clone_size: NA
j_call: TRBJ2-7
v_call: TRBV5-1
cdr3_length: 13
cdr3_nt: TGCGCCAGTCCGGGACAGGGTGGTGGCGAGCAGTACTTC
cdr3_aa: CASPGQGGGEQYF

d_call: TRBD2
clone_size: NA
j_call: TRBJ2-1
v_call: TRBV7-9
cdr3_length: 11
cdr3_nt: TGTGCCAGTACTAGCGGGGGTGAGCAGTTCTTC
cdr3_aa: CASTSGGEQFF

d_call: NA
clone_size: NA
j_call: TRBJ1-5
v_call: TRBV12-3/TRBV12-4
cdr3_length: 23
cdr3_nt: TGTGCCAGCAGCCCAGGGGAGGGTAGGGCGGATATGAAAATGATTACGGTGAATCAGCCCCAGCATTTT
cdr3_aa: CASSPGEGRADMKMITVNQPQHF

d_call: NA
clone_size: NA
j_call: TRBJ2-5
v_call: TRBV20-1
cdr3_length: 13
cdr3_nt: TGCAGTGCTAGGGATGACTTGGGAGAGACCCAGTACTTC
cdr3_aa: CSARDDLGETQYF

d_call: NA
clone_size: many
j_call: TRBJ1-5
v_call: TRBV20-1
cdr3_length: 16
cdr3_nt: TGCAGTGCCTCCCTGCCCGGATCCCCCAGCAATCAGCCCCAGCATTTT
cdr3_aa: CSASLPGSPSNQPQHF

d_call: NA
clone_size: many
j_call: TRBJ1-6
v_call: TRBV3-1
cdr3_length: 16
cdr3_nt: TGTGCCAGCAGCCAAGCTGAGAGCTCCTATAATTCACCCCTCCACTTT
cdr3_aa: CASSQAESSYNSPLHF

d_call: NA
clone_size: many
j_call: TRBJ2-2
v_call: TRBV27
cdr3_length: 12
cdr3_nt: TGTGCCAGCAGTCCCTTAGCCGGGGAGCTGTTTTTT
cdr3_aa: CASSPLAGELFF

d_call: TRBD1
clone_size: NA
j_call: TRBJ2-7
v_call: TRBV14
cdr3_length: 15
cdr3_nt: TGTGCCAGCAGCCCCGGGACAGGGAACCCCTACGAGCAGTACTTC
cdr3_aa: CASSPGTGNPYEQYF

d_call: NA
clone_size: NA
j_call: TRBJ2-7
v_call: TRBV5-1
cdr3_length: 13
cdr3_nt: TGCGCCAGCAGCTTGGCCACCGGCTACGAGCAGTACTTC
cdr3_aa: CASSLATGYEQYF

d_call: NA
clone_size: NA
j_call: TRBJ2-1
v_call: TRBV7-2
cdr3_length: 15
cdr3_nt: TGTGCCAGCAGCTCAAAAAAGGCGGATGGCAATGAGCAGTTCTTC
cdr3_aa: CASSSKKADGNEQFF

d_call: NA
clone_size: few
j_call: TRBJ1-2
v_call: TRBV5-1
cdr3_length: 17
cdr3_nt: TGCGCCAGCAGCTTGGCCAAGGCCAGTTATGCTAACTATGGCTACACCTTC
cdr3_aa: CASSLAKASYANYGYTF

d_call: NA
clone_size: NA
j_call: TRBJ2-5
v_call: TRBV12-3/TRBV12-4
cdr3_length: 15
cdr3_nt: TGTGCCAGCAGGGGAGCGGAGGGGCATTTAGAGACCCAGTACTTC
cdr3_aa: CASRGAEGHLETQYF

d_call: TRBD1
clone_size: NA
j_call: TRBJ2-1
v_call: TRBV27
cdr3_length: 15
cdr3_nt: TGTGCCAGCAGTTTAAGGGACAGGGGGGTCAATGAGCAGTTCTTC
cdr3_aa: CASSLRDRGVNEQFF

d_call: NA
clone_size: few
j_call: TRBJ2-1
v_call: TRBV20-1
cdr3_length: 12
cdr3_nt: TGCAGTGCTCCGGGCCCGGGACTTCGGCAGTTCTTC
cdr3_aa: CSAPGPGLRQFF

d_call: NA
clone_size: few
j_call: TRBJ1-6
v_call: TRBV15
cdr3_length: 13
cdr3_nt: TGTGGGATCGGCAGGGACTATAATTCACCCCTCCACTTT
cdr3_aa: CGIGRDYNSPLHF

d_call: TRBD1
clone_size: NA
j_call: TRBJ2-5
v_call: TRBV10-3
cdr3_length: 13
cdr3_nt: TGTGCCATCACCCAGGACAGGGTCGAGACCCAGTACTTC
cdr3_aa: CAITQDRVETQYF

d_call: TRBD1
clone_size: few
j_call: TRBJ2-3
v_call: TRBV5-1
cdr3_length: 15
cdr3_nt: TGCGCCAGCAGCCCACAAAATGGACAGGTCTCTACGCAGTATTTT
cdr3_aa: CASSPQNGQVSTQYF

d_call: TRBD1
clone_size: NA
j_call: TRBJ1-2
v_call: TRBV6-5
cdr3_length: 14
cdr3_nt: TGTGCCAGCAGTTACTCAGGACAGGGCGGGGGCTACACCTTC
cdr3_aa: CASSYSGQGGGYTF

d_call: NA
clone_size: NA
j_call: TRBJ2-7
v_call: TRBV5-1
cdr3_length: 15
cdr3_nt: TGCGCCAGCAGCCGCGGGGCAGGGATGACCTACGAGCAGTACTTC
cdr3_aa: CASSRGAGMTYEQYF

d_call: NA
clone_size: many
j_call: TRBJ1-2
v_call: TRBV9
cdr3_length: 15
cdr3_nt: TGTGCCAGCAGCCCTACCCCCACAGGGCGGTATGGCTACACCTTC
cdr3_aa: CASSPTPTGRYGYTF

d_call: TRBD2
clone_size: many
j_call: TRBJ2-3
v_call: TRBV12-3/TRBV12-4
cdr3_length: 15
cdr3_nt: TGTGCCAGCAGTTTAAGACTAGCGGGCACAGATACGCAGTATTTT
cdr3_aa: CASSLRLAGTDTQYF

d_call: NA
clone_size: NA
j_call: TRBJ2-5
v_call: TRBV5-1
cdr3_length: 13
cdr3_nt: TGCGCCAGCAGCTTGCAGGGGTCGGAGACCCAGTACTTC
cdr3_aa: CASSLQGSETQYF

d_call: TRBD2
clone_size: NA
j_call: TRBJ2-3
v_call: TRBV4-2
cdr3_length: 17
cdr3_nt: TGTGCCAGCAGCCAACACCTACGGGAGGCCCACACAGATACGCAGTATTTT
cdr3_aa: CASSQHLREAHTDTQYF

d_call: NA
clone_size: many
j_call: TRBJ2-1
v_call: TRBV29-1
cdr3_length: 12
cdr3_nt: TGCAGCGCCCTGGGCGCCGACAATGAGCAGTTCTTC
cdr3_aa: CSALGADNEQFF

d_call: NA
clone_size: NA
j_call: TRBJ1-4
v_call: TRBV20-1
cdr3_length: 12
cdr3_nt: TGCAGTGCTAGTTCCGGACGGGAAAAACTGTTTTTT
cdr3_aa: CSASSGREKLFF

d_call: NA
clone_size: NA
j_call: TRBJ2-5
v_call: TRBV7-2
cdr3_length: 12
cdr3_nt: TGTGCCAGCAGCTTACAGGGAGAGACCCAGTACTTC
cdr3_aa: CASSLQGETQYF

d_call: NA
clone_size: NA
j_call: TRBJ2-1
v_call: TRBV24-1
cdr3_length: 16
cdr3_nt: TGTGCCACCAGTGATTTGGGGGCGGGCTCCTACAATGAGCAGTTCTTC
cdr3_aa: CATSDLGAGSYNEQFF

d_call: NA
clone_size: NA
j_call: TRBJ2-1
v_call: TRBV3-1
cdr3_length: 14
cdr3_nt: TGTGTCAACAGCCCCGGGACACCCCGGGATGAGCAGTTCTTC
cdr3_aa: CVNSPGTPRDEQFF

d_call: NA
clone_size: NA
j_call: TRBJ1-5
v_call: TRBV29-1
cdr3_length: 11
cdr3_nt: TGCAGCGTACCAGGGAATCAGCCCCAGCATTTT
cdr3_aa: CSVPGNQPQHF